What follows is one T cell receptor (beta chain) and its context. Its specific antigen is unknown. Base qualities are not at hand, and no much larger clone is one base apart. This sample was included in a study of cytomegalovirus exposure and HLA in healthy donors (TCRdb year 2017). A note on the overall study: In an earlier analysis of 450 to 750 of the donors, 250 to 300 Gb of sequence data and just under 120 million unique TCR beta sequences from 180 million or so T cells were reported. Roughly five DR-DQ haplotypes were treated as single units for association and clustering because of strong linkage in the cohort. Across 300 to 500 genotyped donors of the cohort, an average of about 240,000 unique TCR beta nucleotide sequences per donor were sequenced, and 15% to 20% of those sequences were non-productive. HLA typing included class I and class II loci at four-digit resolution. A later analysis re-examined previously published TCR beta repertoires from 500 to 700 donors and added high-resolution HLA genotyping to investigate patterns of TCR occurrence. Along with the roughly 710-subject first cohort, a separate validation cohort of 120 different subjects was used. To decide whether each TCR beta V gene segment behaved as functional or pseudogenic, an earlier analysis of some 570 of the donors relied on high-throughput TCR beta sequencing. Donor age, sex, ethnicity and CMV serostatus were compiled alongside the repertoire data. All discovery cohort repertoires had been generated on a single sequencing platform. Rather than using new phenotypic data, the later analysis identified candidate immune exposures from TCR beta sequences and from how often those sequences occurred across donors. The T cell repertoires of some 670 subjects were profiled by immunosequencing and related to cytomegalovirus serostatus. The study was designed to test whether signatures of past pathogen exposure could be identified by cataloging public T cell receptors. Of the 350 to 450 genotyped donors, 75% to 85% were placed in the genetic ancestry cluster associated with self-reported Caucasian donors. The study combined high-throughput TCR immunosequencing, statistical association of individual TCRs with disease status, and machine learning to predict cytomegalovirus infection status. In a later genetic analysis, genome-wide SNP genotypes for about three fifths of the roughly 670 donors were used, and that subset was treated as a discovery cohort. Typing coverage varied by locus: about 620-630 donors for A, B, C, DRB1 and DQB1; approximately 500 for DQA1; approximately 610 for DPA1; 400 to 480 for DPB1. Roughly 300 gigabases of sequencing data and tens of millions of unique TCR sequences made up an early release that covered some 640 HLA-typed donors.

Measured from the cysteine to the phenylalanine, the CDR3 is 15 residues long. The entry retains the CDR3 DNA only, 45 bases that are in frame from base 1. For CDR1 and CDR2, the germline V gene (reference sequence) lists LNHNV and YYDKDF. Clipping removes 3 bases from V and 5 bases from J, with 5 as the unmatched junction base count. The cohort comprised 666 healthy bone marrow donors. At the time of sampling, all cohort members were nominally healthy, though unrecorded immune exposures were likely present. The donor tested CMV seropositive and was one of the 289 seropositive cohort members. Each donor provided a peripheral blood sample, and peripheral blood mononuclear cells were used for TCR beta sequencing. Genomic DNA extraction from the blood cell samples was performed with the Qiagen DNeasy Blood Extraction Kit. The library was built by means of the immunoSEQ multiplex PCR assay. A mixture of 60 forward primers for TCR Vbeta segments and 13 reverse primers for TCR Jbeta segments was used in the multiplex PCR. Amplification of the CDR3 region of rearranged TCR beta genes was performed with a multiplex PCR assay on genomic DNA. The amplified TCR beta libraries were sequenced on the Illumina HiSeq System as 87-base-pair reads. On the authors' methods: Across the 600 to 700 repertoires, a later analysis counted approximately 75 million unique TCR beta chains, approximately 12 million of which were shared by at least two donors. Raw reads were error-corrected and collapsed into unique sequences with a nearest-neighbor algorithm that merged closely related sequences to remove PCR and sequencing errors. CDR3 sequences were aligned to IMGT reference sequences to assign V, D and J gene segments. For a sequence to be retained, at least a six-nucleotide match to both a V gene segment and a J gene segment was required. Rearrangements were classified as productive when the CDR3 lacked stop codons and remained in frame with V and J, and all other rearrangements were classified as non-productive. Following IMGT convention, CDR3 was defined as the stretch from the second conserved V-encoded cysteine to the conserved J-encoded phenylalanine. The earlier analysis of 450 to 750 of the donors excluded any sequence lacking an unambiguous match to a single V gene segment. In an earlier analysis of 450 to 750 of the donors, a V segment was called functional when productive rearrangements were above 56.7%, and segregating when the standard deviation between donors exceeded 5%. A statistical classification framework was built to diagnose cytomegalovirus status from the catalog of TCR beta chain sequences. V and J gene assignment, in a later analysis, came from comparing TCR nucleotide sequences with IMGT/GENE-DB human TR gene sequences. In a later analysis, CDR3 sequences and most-parsimonious VDJ recombination scenarios were assigned using the TCRdist pipeline. In a later analysis, each TCR beta chain was defined by its CDR3 amino acid sequence together with its V-gene family, and reads lacking a unique V-gene family were excluded. A later analysis removed roughly 590 highly shared, low-generation-probability nucleotide sequences to deal with suspected cross-contamination and a sequencing artifact. In a later analysis, a clonal expansion index for each public chain was calculated from normalized within-repertoire ranks of inferred template counts. In a later analysis, generation probabilities were computed with a VDJ recombination model fitted to out-of-frame rearrangements, and the resulting probabilities were checked against IGoR. Hypergeometric tests were used in a later analysis to score TCR-TCR, TCR-HLA and TCR-CMV co-occurrence, with a repertoire-size bias correction applied to the TCR pairs. In a later analysis, false discovery rates were estimated by permuting HLA or CMV assignments 20 times. In a later analysis, co-occurring TCRs were grouped using DBSCAN, with TCRdist sequence similarity added in when clustering inside HLA-allele-positive subsets. For co-occurrence clustering, repertoires with fewer than 30,000 or more than 120,000 public chains were excluded, along with 5 or 6 repertoires with anomalous nucleotide sharing. Not all clones reach the TCRdb copy of this immuneACCESS table, which keeps in-frame sequences only. Checked studies attribute under half of the gap to unresolved V genes and leave the rest unexplained. V, J and clone size are taken as reported in that table, and D and trimming were inferred from the DNA itself. Recorded for this sample are 100,000 to 150,000 clones; 60% to 75% of them occurred a single time. Clones ranked in the top ten supply around 4% of the sample.

Overall study results and their limits: Roughly uniform sequencing depth across donors was assumed in presence/absence analyses, although this assumption may not hold. According to a later analysis, most CMV-associated TCR beta chains appeared to be HLA-restricted, and the HLA associations seemed to be driven largely by CMV exposure. The authors suggested that the approach could potentially be extended to other disease states and immunological phenotypes. Three of the identified cytomegalovirus-associated TCR beta chains were confirmed in vitro to be specific for cytomegalovirus antigens. Compared with equally common non-associated chains, HLA-associated TCR beta chains in a later analysis were more clonally expanded and had lower generation probabilities. In a later genetic analysis, fewer N-insertions in productive TCRs were reported among donors in an Asian-associated ancestry cluster than the approximately 630-donor mean. The study gave a list of under 200 TCR beta chains associated with cytomegalovirus. Because counts were too low, more than 15 rarely observed V segments, including chromosome 9 orphons, were left out of the earlier analysis of 587 of the donors. Only TCR beta chains were sequenced in this cohort, and the absence of alpha or paired-chain data limited detectable features. In a later analysis, around 17,000 TCR beta sequences were associated with specific HLA alleles at a false discovery rate of 0.05. While some public TCRs were present in many individuals, most TCR sequences turned up only very rarely across donors. A further reported finding was that TCR beta sequences accurately predicted the HLA-A and HLA-B alleles for most subjects in the first cohort. The only immune exposure information available for the cohort was CMV serostatus. A later analysis reported that several top co-occurrence clusters appeared linked to parvovirus B19, influenza, CMV and Epstein-Barr virus. In a later genetic analysis, a missense DCLRE1C variant was associated with V-gene and J-gene trimming of TCR beta chains, and the association was replicated in an independent cohort. When HLA alleles, especially DR and DQ, strongly co-occurred, TCR associations were difficult to assign to individual alleles. According to a later analysis, TCR association rates differed among HLA loci, with DRB1 alleles showing the most associated TCRs and HLA-C alleles showing the fewest. Broadly in line with IMGT annotations, most TCR beta V segments showed up in productive rearrangements about 87% or about 30% of the time in an earlier analysis of some 590 of the donors. The sequencing pipeline was judged likely to have produced a cluster of highly shared sequence variants as a technical artifact. In both the original and validation cohorts, the classifier was reported to diagnose cytomegalovirus status with high specificity and sensitivity. Linkage disequilibrium might explain the correlated functional status among segregating V segments, but an unknown experimental factor could not be ruled out. Because the 87-base-pair reads could not distinguish some IMGT-functional V segments, including TRBV6-2 and TRBV6-3, those segments were excluded. Because HLA typing was unavailable for some donors at each locus, only the typed subset was used in association tests.

This TCR was recovered from a woman aged 50 to 65 in good health and CMV-seropositive. Recombination linked TRBV15 to TRBJ2-7, and TRBD1 matches 12 of the central bases. Sample: PBMCs. CDR3 protein: CATSSRDRGLDEQYF. DNA sequence: TGTGCCACCAGCAGCCGGGACAGGGGGCTCGACGAGCAGTACTTC.